Sequencing of this TCR beta chain was carried out in a study of blood T cell repertoires in COVID-19. Study context: Specimens from acute and convalescent COVID-19 originated in the United States, Italy and Spain. In each case, the material was cDNA or gDNA derived from T cells, B-cell-depleted T cells, or PBMCs.

This CDR3 contains 13 residues. The germline V gene encodes CDR1 MDHEN and CDR2 SYDVKM. V shed 6 bases, J shed 1 base, and the junction held 1 base outside the gene matches. Sequencing used immunoSEQ multiplex PCR; TCRdb keeps in-frame clones, though not all of them. This sample has 45,000 to 65,000 clones, with roughly 76% found just once. The chain employs TRBV28 and TRBJ1-1; 8 bases agree with TRBD1. The sequence was obtained from a woman in her sixties with acute or convalescent COVID-19. Sequencing was carried out using peripheral blood. For the CDR3, the DNA is TGTGCCAGCAGAGGGACAGGGAACACTGAAGCTTTCTTT. It translates to CASRGTGNTEAFF.